What follows are 17 T cell receptor beta chains derived from one specimen sequenced in a study of beta chain features in type 1 diabetes. Expressed TCRB transcripts got sequenced, as all isolated RNA was reverse transcribed. Profiled with immunoSEQ multiplex PCR; TCRdb holds only in-frame clones, not every one. The sample consists of around 300,000 clones, about 15% of them appearing once. The sample taken for sequencing was central memory CD4+ T cells from blood. These receptor sequences come from a man aged 25 to 40 in good health.

This clone turned up a few times. The chain carries TRBV5-1 and TRBJ1-1; a possible D gene is TRBD1 (6 bases). CDR1 is SGHRS and CDR2 is YFSETQ in the germline V gene. The length of the CDR3 is 14 residues. V gave up 0 bases and J gave up 4 bases, with 10 bases separating them. The CDR3 sequence is CASSLAGAATEAFF. The CDR3 coding sequence is TGCGCCAGCAGCTTGGCGGGGGCTGCCACTGAAGCTTTCTTT.

This rearrangement joins TRBV7-2 to TRBJ2-3; the D gene is possibly TRBD2 (7 bases). Trimming took off 5 bases at V and 2 bases at J, with 14 bases between the two ends. CDR3 length: 15 amino acids. The germline gives CDR1 SGHTA, CDR2 FQGNSA. CDR3 in DNA: TGTGCCAGCAGCCGGGGAGGGACACCCACAGATACGCAGTATTTT. Amino acids: CASSRGGTPTDTQYF.

This clone was seen a handful of times. This chain joins TRBV6-1 and TRBJ1-2; a weak D match, TRBD1 (5 bases). Trimming took off 5 bases at V and 8 bases at J, with 15 bases between the two ends. This CDR3 contains 13 residues. Germline V gene lookup returns CDR1 MNHNS and CDR2 SASEGT. CDR3 sequence (DNA): TGTGCCAGCAGTCTCAGGGATGCTGGAGGCTACACCTTC. This translates into CASSLRDAGGYTF.

The chain couples TRBV29-1 to TRBJ1-2; D is unresolved. Germline V gives CDR1 SQVTM, CDR2 ANQGSEA. Trimming left V 6 bases short and J 5 bases short, with 16 bases between. The CDR3 length is 13 residues. This CDR3 is CSVAYRGVYGYTF. The CDR3 bases are TGCAGCGTCGCTTATCGGGGAGTGTATGGCTACACCTTC.

The rearrangement joins TRBV11-3 to TRBJ1-1; TRBD1 agrees at 8 bases. J lost 1 base, V lost 0 bases, and 1 base had no gene match. The germline gives CDR1 SGHNT, CDR2 YENEEA. This CDR3 has 15 amino acids. CDR3 DNA: TGTGCCAGCAGCTTAGACGGGACAGGGAACACTGAAGCTTTCTTT. Its translation is CASSLDGTGNTEAFF.

The chain joins TRBV4-3 to TRBJ2-7, with D perhaps TRBD1 or TRBD2 (5 bases each). Trimming took off 9 bases at V and 3 bases at J, with 30 bases between the two ends. This CDR3 has 18 amino acids. The V gene's germline CDR1 is LGHNA and CDR2 YSLEER. The CDR3 bases are TGCGCCAGACCTCCGGGACCTAGTCTTTGGGATCCATTCTACGAGCAGTACGTC. It codes for CARPPGPSLWDPFYEQYV.

This rearrangement joins TRBV11-2 to TRBJ2-5; 13 bases agree with TRBD2. Losses at the gene ends were 6 bases for V and 4 bases for J; bases not matched to a gene: 8. This CDR3 comprises 16 residues. The V gene's germline CDR1 is SGHAT and CDR2 FQNNGV. The CDR3 coding sequence is TGTGCCAGCAGGCGCACTAGCGGGGGGGAAGGAGAGACCCAGTACTTC. Amino acids: CASRRTSGGEGETQYF.

The gene calls are TRBV5-4 and TRBJ2-1; no clear D gene. Germline values: CDR1 SGHNT, CDR2 YYREEE (reference sequence). The CDR3 length is 12 residues. The V end was cut by 2 bases, the J end by 7 bases, with 7 bases between. The CDR3 DNA follows: TGTGCCAGCAGCTTCGTAGCTAATGAGCAGTTCTTC. It yields the protein CASSFVANEQFF.

The V and J genes are TRBV4-1 and TRBJ2-5, with D maybe TRBD2 (5 bases). The germline V and J ends were trimmed by 0 bases and 5 bases, with 16 bases remaining between them. This CDR3 region has 16 residues. Germline V CDR1 and CDR2: MGHRA, YSYEKL. CDR3 bases: TGCGCCAGCAGCCAAGATCAAAAGGTCGGCGGGGAGACCCAGTACTTC. Encoded protein: CASSQDQKVGGETQYF.

This chain uses TRBV5-6 with TRBJ1-1; D remains unclear. V lost 7 bases and J 4 bases, leaving 14 bases between the germline ends. The CDR3 totals 13 residues. Germline CDR1 and CDR2: SGHDT and YYEEEE. CDR3 DNA sequence: TGTGCCAGCGAGAAAAGGGTCAGCACTGAAGCTTTCTTT. As protein: CASEKRVSTEAFF.

V and J are TRBV4-3 and TRBJ2-3, with 8 bases fitting TRBD2. This CDR3 is built from 14 residues. The germline CDR1 and CDR2 sequences are LGHNA and YSLEER. Unmatched junction bases numbered 7, after V lost 4 bases and J lost 7 bases. This chain's CDR3 is CASSPDGGAYTQYF. In DNA form, the CDR3 reads TGCGCCAGCAGCCCAGACGGGGGGGCGTATACGCAGTATTTT.

This clone was seen many times. J is TRBJ2-3 and V is TRBV5-1; 14 positions agree with TRBD2. Losses at the gene ends were 2 bases for V and 4 bases for J; bases not matched to a gene: 24. Per germline, CDR1 SGHRS and CDR2 YFSETQ. The CDR3 sequence is 23 residues long. Written as DNA, the CDR3 is TGCGCCAGCAGCTTCCGAGCGGATGGGAGAATCCTCGGGACTAGCGGGGGCTCAGATACGCAGTATTTT. It is translated as CASSFRADGRILGTSGGSDTQYF.

This rearrangement joins TRBV5-6 to TRBJ2-3; D remains ambiguous. The V gene lost 2 bases and the J gene lost 1 base, with 14 bases spanning the gap. CDR1 and CDR2 (germline): SGHDT, YYEEEE. There are 16 residues in the CDR3. CDR3 sequence: CASSFRLKTGTDTQYF. DNA for the CDR3: TGTGCCAGCAGCTTCCGTCTCAAGACGGGCACAGATACGCAGTATTTT.

This clone was detected only a few times. The CDR3 sequence is CASSVRQGTYEQYF. The CDR3 DNA reads as TGTGCCAGCAGTGTCCGCCAGGGAACCTACGAGCAGTACTTC. The chain links TRBV6-5 to TRBJ2-5; maybe TRBD1 (5 bases). The better agreement between TRBJ2-7 and the DNA end casts doubt on the J call. The CDR3 extends over 14 amino acids. From germline, CDR1 is MNHEY and CDR2 SVGAGI.

V usage is TRBV12-5 and J usage is TRBJ2-3; a weak D match, TRBD1 (6 bases). Germline V gene lookup returns CDR1 LGHNT and CDR2 FRNRAP. Between the trimmed V and J ends, which lost 5 bases and 0 bases, there was a span of 15 bases. The CDR3 length is 16 residues. The CDR3 DNA is TGTGCTAGTGGTCGCCGGACAGCAACTAGCACAGATACGCAGTATTTT. Translated: CASGRRTATSTDTQYF.

This clone occurred once. V gene TRBV18 combines with J gene TRBJ1-5; TRBD1 aligns across 10 bases. CDR1 is KGHSH, CDR2 LQKENI, per germline. Trimming cost V 3 bases and J 1 base; bases outside gene matches: 3. This CDR3 contains 16 residues. CDR3 residues: CASSPGGQGSNQPQHF. Written as DNA, the CDR3 is TGTGCCAGCTCACCGGGGGGACAGGGGAGCAATCAGCCCCAGCATTTT.

The sample holds a few counts of this clone. The genes are TRBV19 and TRBJ1-1; D gene ambiguous. The V gene lost 3 bases and the J gene lost 2 bases, with 7 bases spanning the gap. Germline V gene lookup returns CDR1 LNHDA and CDR2 SQIVND (reference sequence). CDR3 length equals 13 residues. CDR3 nucleotide sequence: TGTGCCAGTAGTATGGAGCGTAACACTGAAGCTTTCTTT. This translates into CASSMERNTEAFF.